The 3 T cell receptor beta chains reported below all come from one sample, sequenced in a study of persistence of HIV-infected CD4 T cells. Cells were stimulated with CMV-infected fibroblast lysates at 10 ug/mL. Memory cells lacking CD40L and CD69 with high CD45RO were sorted. These receptors have no known antigen. This was the immunoSEQ version 4 assay in survey mode. This table comes from immunoSEQ multiplex PCR, and its TCRdb copy is limited to in-frame clones, with some not included. The table records 35,000 to 45,000 clones, around 80% of them present only once. The specimen was CD4+ T cells sorted from PBMCs after 18-hour stimulation, collected from a patient who received antiretroviral therapy. Receptors were obtained from an adult man with HIV who was CMV-seropositive.

The V and J genes are TRBV19 and TRBJ1-1; D not resolved. This CDR3 is built from 15 residues. Germline CDR1 LNHDA, CDR2 SQIVND (reference sequence). The V end lost 3 bases, the J end lost 0 bases, and 11 bases lay between the germline ends. The CDR3 nucleotides are TGTGCCAGTAGTATCGCCAGACTGTTGAACACTGAAGCTTTCTTT. This gives the protein CASSIARLLNTEAFF.

This chain joins TRBV19 and TRBJ1-3; the D gene is possibly TRBD1 (6 bases). Per germline, CDR1 LNHDA and CDR2 SQIVND (reference sequence). V was pared by 10 bases and J by 4 bases, with 23 bases between. The CDR3 is 16 residues long. CDR3 sequence (DNA): TGTGCCACCAATCGGCGGGGGCAGACTGGAGGAAACACCATATATTTT. Translation gives CATNRRGQTGGNTIYF. Supplemented by reference TRBV19 and TRBJ1-3, the full variable domain reads DGGITQSPKYLFRKEGQNVTLSCEQNLNHDAMYWYRQDPGQGLRLIYYSQIVNDFQKGDIAEGYSVSREKKESFPLTVTSAQKNPTAFYLCATNRRGQTGGNTIYFGEGSWLTVV.

The chain uses TRBV28 and TRBJ2-7; 11 bases align to TRBD1. CDR1 and CDR2 from the germline V gene are MDHEN and SYDVKM. CDR3 size: 18 residues. Trimming at V came to 6 bases and at J to 7 bases, leaving 20 bases not matched to a gene. This chain's CDR3 is CASSSAETRGQGAREQYF. The CDR3 bases are TGTGCCAGCAGCTCTGCCGAAACCCGAGGACAGGGGGCGCGGGAGCAGTACTTC.